The rows below give T cell receptor beta chains drawn from one sample of a study of T cell responses to AZD1222 COVID-19 vaccine. Only in-frame clones appear in the TCRdb table, and some are missing; sequencing was by immunoSEQ multiplex PCR. In the table there are around 120,000 clones, around 84% of which are singletons. This specimen consisted of peripheral blood, obtained 28 days after the second AZD1222 dose. The receptor source for this set is an adult who received the AZD1222 COVID-19 vaccine. The CDR3 runs from the conserved cysteine through the conserved F or W. D genes are given only for firm matches. Expanded clones get a size class; other rows say once, few or many, or leave the size out.

D: TRBD1; size: -; J: TRBJ1-4; V: TRBV19; DNA: TGTGCCAGTAGTATACCAGGGGGAGGCGAAAAACTGTTTTTT; CDR3: CASSIPGGGEKLFF
D: TRBD1; size: -; J: TRBJ1-1; V: TRBV5-1; DNA: TGCGCCAGCAGTTCACAGGGGATCCACACTGAAGCTTTCTTT; CDR3: CASSSQGIHTEAFF
D: TRBD2; size: -; J: TRBJ2-7; V: TRBV10-2; DNA: TGCGCCAGCAGTTCCCCGACTAGCGGGGTCGACGAGCAGTACTTC; CDR3: CASSSPTSGVDEQYF
D: TRBD1; size: -; J: TRBJ2-3; V: TRBV6-4; DNA: TGTGCCAGCAGTGAACCCGGACAGGGCCGTAGCACAGATACGCAGTATTTT; CDR3: CASSEPGQGRSTDTQYF
D: -; size: -; J: TRBJ1-2; V: TRBV5-1; DNA: TGCGCCAGCACCCCCGGGTCGATTTTTAACTATGGCTACACCTTC; CDR3: CASTPGSIFNYGYTF
D: TRBD1; size: -; J: TRBJ1-1; V: TRBV6-5; DNA: TGTGCCAGCAGCCAAAGACAGGGCACTGAAGCTTTCTTT; CDR3: CASSQRQGTEAFF
D: TRBD1; size: -; J: TRBJ1-3; V: TRBV3-1/TRBV3-2; DNA: TGTGCCAGCAGCCTCCGGGACAGAGCATACACCGCCTCTGGAAACACCATATATTTT; CDR3: CASSLRDRAYTASGNTIYF
D: -; size: -; J: TRBJ1-2; V: TRBV28; DNA: TGTGCCAGCAGTTTAGCTAACTATGGCTACACCTTC; CDR3: CASSLANYGYTF
D: -; size: once; J: TRBJ1-2; V: TRBV27; DNA: TGTGCCAGCAGTTTATTCGCAGCCAGTGGCTACACCTTC; CDR3: CASSLFAASGYTF
D: -; size: -; J: TRBJ1-2; V: TRBV3-1/TRBV3-2; DNA: TGTGCCAGCAGGGGGGGCCCCCTCTCGGGCTACACCTTC; CDR3: CASRGGPLSGYTF
D: TRBD2; size: -; J: TRBJ2-1; V: TRBV3-1/TRBV3-2; DNA: TGTGCCAGCAGAAAAAGCGCTACTAGCGGGGGAGCAGTCTACAATGAGCAGTTCTTC; CDR3: CASRKSATSGGAVYNEQFF
D: -; size: once; J: TRBJ1-5; V: TRBV30; DNA: TGTGCCTGGAGTGTTGGAGGCAATCAGCCCCAGCATTTT; CDR3: CAWSVGGNQPQHF
D: TRBD1; size: -; J: TRBJ2-1; V: TRBV5-1; DNA: TGCGCCAGCAGCTGGGGGACAGGGGCGAATGAGCAGTTCTTC; CDR3: CASSWGTGANEQFF
D: -; size: -; J: TRBJ2-5; V: TRBV6-6; DNA: TGTGCCAGCACGCAAGGGGAGACCCAGTACTTC; CDR3: CASTQGETQYF
D: -; size: -; J: TRBJ2-7; V: TRBV7-2; DNA: TGTGCCAGCAGCTCCGTCCGGGGGCTCTACGAGCAGTACTTC; CDR3: CASSSVRGLYEQYF
D: -; size: -; J: TRBJ2-6; V: TRBV27; DNA: TGTGCCAGTAGTTACGGCCGCTCTGGGGCCAACGTCCTGACTTTC; CDR3: CASSYGRSGANVLTF
D: -; size: -; J: TRBJ1-3; V: TRBV7-2; DNA: TGTGCCAGCAGCTTAGATAGCTTTTTTGACACCATATATTTT; CDR3: CASSLDSFFDTIYF
D: -; size: once; J: TRBJ2-1; V: TRBV29-1; DNA: TGCAGCTCCTCTCCGGGTTTCCCCAATGAGCAGTTCTTC; CDR3: CSSSPGFPNEQFF
D: -; size: -; J: TRBJ1-4; V: TRBV7-6; DNA: TGTGCCAGCAGCTTAGTTCTTTCCTTGTCGGTGACTAATGAAAAACTGTTTTTT; CDR3: CASSLVLSLSVTNEKLFF
D: TRBD1; size: -; J: TRBJ2-2; V: TRBV19; DNA: TGTGCCAGTAGTATCAACAGGGGGGCCGGGGAGCTGTTTTTT; CDR3: CASSINRGAGELFF
D: -; size: -; J: TRBJ2-3; V: TRBV18; DNA: TGTGCCAGCTCGCCCACGATCGGCACAGATACGCAGTATTTT; CDR3: CASSPTIGTDTQYF
D: -; size: -; J: TRBJ2-1; V: TRBV18; DNA: TGTGCCAGCTCACCGACTATGGACAGCTCCTACAATGAGCAGTTCTTC; CDR3: CASSPTMDSSYNEQFF